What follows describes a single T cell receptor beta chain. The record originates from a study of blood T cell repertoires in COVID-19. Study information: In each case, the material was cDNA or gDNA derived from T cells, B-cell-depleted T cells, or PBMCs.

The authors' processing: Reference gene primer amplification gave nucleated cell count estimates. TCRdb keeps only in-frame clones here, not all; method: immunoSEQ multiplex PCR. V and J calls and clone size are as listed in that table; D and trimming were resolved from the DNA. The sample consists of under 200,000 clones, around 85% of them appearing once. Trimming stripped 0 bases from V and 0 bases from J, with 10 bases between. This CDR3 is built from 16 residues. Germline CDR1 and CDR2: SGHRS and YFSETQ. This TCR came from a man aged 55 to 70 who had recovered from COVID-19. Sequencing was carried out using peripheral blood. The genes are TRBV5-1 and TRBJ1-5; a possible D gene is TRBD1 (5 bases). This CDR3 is CASSLEGPHSNQPQHF. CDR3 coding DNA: TGCGCCAGCAGCTTGGAGGGGCCTCATAGCAATCAGCCCCAGCATTTT.